These T cell receptor beta chains were read from a single sample in a study of shared clonotypes between healthy human individuals. The data were produced by immunoSEQ multiplex PCR, yet TCRdb's version contains in-frame clones alone and is incomplete. The top ten clones hold under 2% of a sample with about 1.9 million clones, around 93% of them seen once. Material: naive CD8+ T cells from PBMCs. These receptors all come from a young man in good health. Some clones in this sample may be carry-over from other donors' samples. Both conserved end residues are part of each CDR3. D genes are given only for firm matches. The size entry is marked missing in some rows and otherwise reads once, few, many or a size class.

d_gene	j_gene	abundance	v_gene	CDR3nt	CDR3aa
TRBD1	TRBJ2-6	NA	TRBV9	TGTGCCAGCAGCGTACGGGACAGACTTCTAAGCTCTGGGGCCAACGTCCTGACTTTC	CASSVRDRLLSSGANVLTF
NA	TRBJ1-1	NA	TRBV27	TGTGCCAGCAGTTTAGGGGCCAGCTACACTGAAGCTTTCTTT	CASSLGASYTEAFF
TRBD1	TRBJ2-1	NA	TRBV29-1	TGCAGAGTTCGACAGGGATGGAATGAGCAGTTCTTC	CRVRQGWNEQFF
NA	TRBJ2-7	NA	TRBV4-1	TGCGCCAGCAGCCAATGGGGCTACGAGCAGTACTTC	CASSQWGYEQYF
NA	TRBJ1-1	NA	TRBV28	TGTGCCAGCAGTTTATGGGTAGCCCGGGGCCAAGCTTTCTTT	CASSLWVARGQAFF
NA	TRBJ2-2	once	TRBV5-4	TGTGCCAGCAGCTTAGGGACGCCGAACACCGGGGAGCTGTTTTTT	CASSLGTPNTGELFF
NA	TRBJ2-2	few	TRBV28	TGTGCCAGCAGTTTTAGCCCCGGGGAGCTGTTTTTT	CASSFSPGELFF
NA	TRBJ2-1	NA	TRBV12-5	TGTGCTAGTGGGACAGGAGGTAACAATGAGCAGTTCTTC	CASGTGGNNEQFF
TRBD2	TRBJ2-2	NA	TRBV6-1	TGTGCCAGCAGTGAGGGCGGGAGGTTAACCGGGGAGCTGTTTTTT	CASSEGGRLTGELFF
NA	TRBJ1-5	NA	TRBV28	TGTGCCAGCAACGGGACTCCGACCCAGCCCCAGCATTTT	CASNGTPTQPQHF
TRBD2	TRBJ2-1	NA	TRBV5-4	TGTGCCAGCAGCTTGACTAGCGGGGAGTTTCGTGAGCAGTTCTTC	CASSLTSGEFREQFF
NA	TRBJ2-3	NA	TRBV6-1	TGTGCCAGCAGTGAACACGGGCGGTCTCGGACTATGCGGCGAACAGATACGCAGTATTTT	CASSEHGRSRTMRRTDTQYF
TRBD2	TRBJ2-3	NA	TRBV27	TGTGCCAGCAGTCCCCTCTGGGGGGGTAGCGCAGATACGCAGTATTTT	CASSPLWGGSADTQYF
NA	TRBJ1-1	NA	TRBV7-6	TGTGCCAGCAGCTTAACAGGGAGTGGCTTTGAAGCTTTCTTT	CASSLTGSGFEAFF
NA	TRBJ1-4	NA	TRBV7-9	TGTGCCAGCAGCTTTTTGTATGGTGGTCCGCCAAATGAAAAACTGTTTTTT	CASSFLYGGPPNEKLFF
NA	TRBJ2-3	NA	TRBV4-1	TGCGCCAGCAGCCAAGATAACCCGATTGATACGCAGTATTTT	CASSQDNPIDTQYF
TRBD1	TRBJ1-4	once	TRBV11-2	TGTGCCAGCAGCCTGGGACAGGGGGCCTCCGGCTACCATGAAAAACTGTTTTTT	CASSLGQGASGYHEKLFF
NA	TRBJ2-3	NA	TRBV27	TGTGCCAGCAGTTTATCGGGTTTTAGCACAGATACGCAGTATTTT	CASSLSGFSTDTQYF
TRBD2	TRBJ2-7	NA	TRBV7-8	TGTGCCAGCAGCTTAGCCGGGACTAGCGGCTCCTACGAGCAGTACTTC	CASSLAGTSGSYEQYF
NA	TRBJ1-1	NA	TRBV7-9	TGTGCCAGCAGCAAAACGCCGGCTGAAGCTTTCTTT	CASSKTPAEAFF
NA	TRBJ1-2	NA	TRBV6-1	TGTGCCAGCAGTGAAAGGTTTTGGGGGCCGATTAACTATGGCTACACCTTC	CASSERFWGPINYGYTF
TRBD2	TRBJ2-5	NA	TRBV4-1	TGCGCCAGCAGCTGGTTGGCCCGGACTAGCGGGATACAAGAGACCCAGTACTTC	CASSWLARTSGIQETQYF
NA	TRBJ2-7	once	TRBV29-1	TGCAGCGTGGTGGCCCCGGTCTACGAGCAGTACTTC	CSVVAPVYEQYF
NA	TRBJ2-1	NA	TRBV28	TGTGCCAGCAGTTTGGCCAACTACAATGAGCAGTTCTTC	CASSLANYNEQFF
NA	TRBJ1-1	NA	TRBV6-1	TGTGCCAGCAGAGGAGCTTACAACACTGAAGCTTTCTTT	CASRGAYNTEAFF
TRBD2	TRBJ2-3	NA	TRBV29-1	TGCAGCGCCCCCCGGACTAGAGATACGCAGTATTTT	CSAPRTRDTQYF
NA	TRBJ2-5	NA	TRBV7-7	TGTGCCAGCAGCTCTGACCCGTTAGGAGAGACCCAGTACTTC	CASSSDPLGETQYF
NA	TRBJ2-5	NA	TRBV7-2	TGTGCCAGCAGCTTATGGCCGGGTCTAGCTTCGGGAGAGACCCAGTACTTC	CASSLWPGLASGETQYF
TRBD2	TRBJ2-7	NA	TRBV5-8	TGTGCCAGCAGCTTGTCCCTAGCGGGACGAGAGCAGTACTTC	CASSLSLAGREQYF
NA	TRBJ1-2	NA	TRBV6-6	TGTGCCAGCGGAGGGGACTTCTATGGCTACACCTTC	CASGGDFYGYTF
NA	TRBJ2-7	NA	TRBV6-1	TGTGCCAGCAGTGAAACGGAGTTTAGCTCCTACGAGCAGTACTTC	CASSETEFSSYEQYF
TRBD1	TRBJ1-3	once	TRBV28	TGTGCCAGCAGTTTATCCTCAACAGGGGGCGCGGGAAACACCATATATTTT	CASSLSSTGGAGNTIYF